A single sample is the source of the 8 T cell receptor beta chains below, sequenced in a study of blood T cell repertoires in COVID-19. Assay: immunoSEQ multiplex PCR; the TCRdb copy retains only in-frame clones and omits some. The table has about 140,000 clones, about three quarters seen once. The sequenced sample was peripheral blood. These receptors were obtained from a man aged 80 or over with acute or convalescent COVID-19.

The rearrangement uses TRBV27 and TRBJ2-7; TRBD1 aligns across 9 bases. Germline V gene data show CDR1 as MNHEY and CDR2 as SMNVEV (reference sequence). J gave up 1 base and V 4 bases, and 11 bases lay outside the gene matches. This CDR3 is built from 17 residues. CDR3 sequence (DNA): TGTGCCAGCAGTTCACTCACCGGGACAGGGTTTTCCTACGAGCAGTACTTC. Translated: CASSSLTGTGFSYEQYF.

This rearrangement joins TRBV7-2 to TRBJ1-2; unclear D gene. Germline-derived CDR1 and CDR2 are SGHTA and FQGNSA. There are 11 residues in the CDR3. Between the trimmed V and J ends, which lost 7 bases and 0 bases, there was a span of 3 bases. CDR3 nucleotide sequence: TGTGCCAGCACAGCTAACTATGGCTACACCTTC. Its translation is CASTANYGYTF.

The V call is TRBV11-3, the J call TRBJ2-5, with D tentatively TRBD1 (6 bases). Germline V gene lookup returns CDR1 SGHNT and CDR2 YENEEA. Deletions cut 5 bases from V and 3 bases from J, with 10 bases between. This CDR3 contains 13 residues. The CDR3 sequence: CASSPRTEETQYF. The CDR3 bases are TGTGCCAGCAGCCCGCGGACAGAAGAGACCCAGTACTTC.

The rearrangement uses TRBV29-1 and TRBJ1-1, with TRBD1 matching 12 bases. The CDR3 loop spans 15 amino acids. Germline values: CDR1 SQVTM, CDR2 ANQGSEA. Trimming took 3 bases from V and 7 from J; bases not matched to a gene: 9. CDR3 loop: CSVEAGDRGPGEAFF. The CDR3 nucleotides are TGCAGCGTTGAGGCCGGGGACAGGGGGCCCGGTGAAGCTTTCTTT. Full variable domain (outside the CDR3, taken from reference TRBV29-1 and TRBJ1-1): SAVISQKPSRDICQRGTSLTIQCQVDSQVTMMFWYRQQPGQSLTLIATANQGSEATYESGFVIDKFPISRPNLTFSTLTVSNMSPEDSSIYLCSVEAGDRGPGEAFFGQGTRLTVV.

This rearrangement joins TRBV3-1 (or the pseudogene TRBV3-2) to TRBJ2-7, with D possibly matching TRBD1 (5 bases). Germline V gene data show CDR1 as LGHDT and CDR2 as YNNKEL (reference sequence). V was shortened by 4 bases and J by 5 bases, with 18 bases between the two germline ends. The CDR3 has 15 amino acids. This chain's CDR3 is CASSPLGQGLDEQYF. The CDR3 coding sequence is TGTGCCAGCAGCCCCCTGGGGCAGGGTCTCGACGAGCAGTACTTC.

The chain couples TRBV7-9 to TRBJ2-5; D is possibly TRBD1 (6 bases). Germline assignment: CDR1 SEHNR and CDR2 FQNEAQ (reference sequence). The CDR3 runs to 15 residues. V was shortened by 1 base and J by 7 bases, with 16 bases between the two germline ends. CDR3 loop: CASSLGTVSRGTQYF. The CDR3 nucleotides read TGTGCCAGCAGCTTAGGGACAGTCTCAAGAGGGACCCAGTACTTC. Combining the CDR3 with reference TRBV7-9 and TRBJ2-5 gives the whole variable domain DTGVSQNPRHKITKRGQNVTFRCDPISEHNRLYWYRQTLGQGPEFLTYFQNEAQLEKSRLLSDRFSAERPKGSFSTLEIQRTEQGDSAMYLCASSLGTVSRGTQYFGPGTRLLVL.

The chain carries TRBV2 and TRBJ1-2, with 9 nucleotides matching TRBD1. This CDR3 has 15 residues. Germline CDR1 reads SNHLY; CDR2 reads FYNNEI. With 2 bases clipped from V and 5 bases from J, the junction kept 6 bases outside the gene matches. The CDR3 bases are TGTGCCAGCAGTGAACCTAGGGGGACAGGGTATGGCTACACCTTC. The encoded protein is CASSEPRGTGYGYTF.

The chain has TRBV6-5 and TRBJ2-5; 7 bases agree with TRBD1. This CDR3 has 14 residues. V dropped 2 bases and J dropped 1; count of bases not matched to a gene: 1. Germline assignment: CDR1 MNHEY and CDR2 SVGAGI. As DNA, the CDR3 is TGTGCCAGCAGTTACAGGGGGCCCCAAGAGACCCAGTACTTC. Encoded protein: CASSYRGPQETQYF.